Given below is one T cell receptor (beta chain) in context. Sequencing used immunoSEQ multiplex PCR; TCRdb keeps in-frame clones, though not all of them. The table includes roughly 43,000 clones, 85% to 95% detected once. This sample was included in a study of T cell changes during pregnancy in multiple sclerosis. Trimming stripped 6 bases from V and 1 base from J, with 12 bases between. Germline V gives CDR1 MNHEY, CDR2 SVGAGI. The CDR3 covers 14 residues. The V call is TRBV6-5, the J call TRBJ1-1, with D perhaps matching TRBD1 (5 bases). Sequences were derived from CD4+ T cells from peripheral blood mononuclear cells, sampled in the third trimester of pregnancy. The source is a female donor with multiple sclerosis, enrolled in a pregnancy study. The DNA for the CDR3 is TGTGCCAGCAGAATAGGGGCGGCGAACACTGAAGCTTTCTTT. It is translated as CASRIGAANTEAFF.